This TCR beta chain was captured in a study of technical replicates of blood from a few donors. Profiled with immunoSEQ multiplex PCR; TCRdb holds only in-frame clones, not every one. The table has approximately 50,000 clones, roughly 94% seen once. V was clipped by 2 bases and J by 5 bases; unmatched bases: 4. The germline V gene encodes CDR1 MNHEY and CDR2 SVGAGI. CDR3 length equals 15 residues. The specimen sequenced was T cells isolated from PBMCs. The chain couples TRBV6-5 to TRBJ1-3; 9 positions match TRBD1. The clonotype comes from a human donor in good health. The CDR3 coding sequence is TGTGCCAGCAGTTACCTGGGACAGGGAAGAAACACCATATATTTT. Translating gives CASSYLGQGRNTIYF.